This record covers a single T cell receptor beta chain. Its target is unknown. The record originates from a study of cytomegalovirus exposure and HLA in healthy donors. In the study overall: T cells numbering approximately 170 million yielded 100 million to 120 million unique TCR beta sequences in an earlier analysis. The study's findings and limits: Later work showed greater clonal expansion in HLA-associated TCR beta chains than in equally common others.

Amplification used 60 Vbeta primers and 13 Jbeta primers. The repertoire was sequenced with immunoSEQ multiplex PCR; TCRdb's copy has only in-frame clones and lacks some. The sample holds some 150,000 clones, roughly 78% seen once. The germline V gene has CDR1 SGHVS and CDR2 FQNEAQ. The length of the CDR3 is 11 residues. V was pared by 5 bases and J by 10 bases, with 9 bases between. The chain recombines TRBV7-8 with TRBJ2-1; tentative D call: TRBD2 (6 bases). The origin of this receptor is a man aged 18 to 30 in good health and CMV-seropositive. The sequenced sample was PBMCs. CDR3 sequence: CASSPGDEQFF. As DNA, the CDR3 is TGTGCCAGCAGCCCGGGGGACGAGCAGTTCTTC.